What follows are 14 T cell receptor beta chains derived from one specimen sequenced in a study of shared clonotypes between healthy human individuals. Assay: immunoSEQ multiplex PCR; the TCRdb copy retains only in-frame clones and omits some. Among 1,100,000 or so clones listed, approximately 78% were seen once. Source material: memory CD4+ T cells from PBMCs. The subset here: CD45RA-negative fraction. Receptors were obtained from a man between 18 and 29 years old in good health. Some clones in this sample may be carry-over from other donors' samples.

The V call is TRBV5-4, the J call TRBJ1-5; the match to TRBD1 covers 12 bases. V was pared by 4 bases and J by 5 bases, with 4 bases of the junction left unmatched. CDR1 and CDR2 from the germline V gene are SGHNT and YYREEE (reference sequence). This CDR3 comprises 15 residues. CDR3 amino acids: CASSAGQGADQPQHF. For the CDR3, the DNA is TGTGCCAGCAGCGCGGGACAGGGGGCCGATCAGCCCCAGCATTTT.

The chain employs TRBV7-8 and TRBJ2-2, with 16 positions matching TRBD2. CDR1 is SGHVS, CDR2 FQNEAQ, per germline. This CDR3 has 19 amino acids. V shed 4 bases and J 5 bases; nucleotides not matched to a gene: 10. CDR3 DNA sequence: TGTGCCAGCAGCTATCCGGGACTAGCGGGAGGGCCGCGGACCGGGGAGCTGTTTTTT. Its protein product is CASSYPGLAGGPRTGELFF.

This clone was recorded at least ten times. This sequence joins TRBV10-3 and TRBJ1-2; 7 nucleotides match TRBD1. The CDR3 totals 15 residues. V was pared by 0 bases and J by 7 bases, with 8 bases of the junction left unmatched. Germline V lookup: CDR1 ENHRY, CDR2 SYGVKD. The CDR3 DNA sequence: TGTGCCATCAGTGAGTCGAGGGCACAGGGGTTTGGCTACACCTTC. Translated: CAISESRAQGFGYTF.

CDR3 protein: CAWDRAAKNIQYF. Here the CDR3 DNA reads TGTGCCTGGGACAGGGCGGCCAAAAACATTCAGTACTTC. The gene calls are TRBV30 and TRBJ2-4, with 7 bases aligning to TRBD1. The J segment lost 1 base and the V segment lost 5 bases, leaving 2 bases of the junction unmatched. Germline CDR1 reads GTSNPN; CDR2 reads SVGIG (reference sequence). CDR3 length: 13 amino acids.

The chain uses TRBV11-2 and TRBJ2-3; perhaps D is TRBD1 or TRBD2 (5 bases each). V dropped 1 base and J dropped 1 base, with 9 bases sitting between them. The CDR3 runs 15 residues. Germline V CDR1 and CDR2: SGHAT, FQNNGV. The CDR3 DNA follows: TGTGCCAGCAGCTTAGTGGGGGTCCGCACAGATACGCAGTATTTT. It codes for CASSLVGVRTDTQYF.

The CDR3 DNA reads TGTGGTATCGGTAGCGATCCCGGGGAGCTGTTTTTT. This encodes CGIGSDPGELFF. The chain couples TRBV2 to TRBJ2-2; perhaps TRBD2 as D (5 bases). The CDR3 length is 12 residues. Germline V gene sequence: CDR1 SNHLY, CDR2 FYNNEI.

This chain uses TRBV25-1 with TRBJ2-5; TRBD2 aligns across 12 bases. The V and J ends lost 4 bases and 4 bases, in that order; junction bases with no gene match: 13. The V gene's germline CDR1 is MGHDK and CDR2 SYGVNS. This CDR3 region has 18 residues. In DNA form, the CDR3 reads TGTGCCAGCAGTGGGGGACTAGCGGGCCACGATCCGGGAGAGACCCAGTACTTC. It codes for CASSGGLAGHDPGETQYF.

The CDR3 region is CAISGEGVTEAFF. CDR3 nucleotides: TGTGCCATCAGTGGGGAGGGGGTCACTGAAGCTTTCTTT. This chain connects TRBV10-3 to TRBJ1-1, with TRBD1 as a possible D gene (6 bases). V lost 4 bases to trimming and J lost 4 bases, with 10 bases between them. CDR1 ENHRY and CDR2 SYGVKD come from the germline V gene. The CDR3 consists of 13 residues.

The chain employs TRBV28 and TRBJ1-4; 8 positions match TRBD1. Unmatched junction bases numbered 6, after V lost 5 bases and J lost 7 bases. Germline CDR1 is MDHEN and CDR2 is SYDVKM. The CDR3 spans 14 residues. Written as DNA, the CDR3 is TGTGCCAGCAGTCTGGGACAGGATCTTGAAAAACTGTTTTTT. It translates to CASSLGQDLEKLFF.

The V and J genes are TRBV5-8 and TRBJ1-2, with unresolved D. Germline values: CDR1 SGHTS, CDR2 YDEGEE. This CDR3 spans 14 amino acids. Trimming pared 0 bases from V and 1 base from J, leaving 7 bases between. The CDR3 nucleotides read TGTGCCAGCAGCTTGGCGGGGAATAACTATGGCTACACCTTC. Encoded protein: CASSLAGNNYGYTF.

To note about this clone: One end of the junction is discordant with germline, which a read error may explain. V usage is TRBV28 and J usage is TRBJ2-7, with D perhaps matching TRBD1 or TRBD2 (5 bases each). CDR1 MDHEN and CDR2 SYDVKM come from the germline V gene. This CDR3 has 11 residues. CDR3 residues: CASSDIPGTFF. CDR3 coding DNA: TGTGCCAGCAGCGATATTCCAGGGACCTTCTTC.

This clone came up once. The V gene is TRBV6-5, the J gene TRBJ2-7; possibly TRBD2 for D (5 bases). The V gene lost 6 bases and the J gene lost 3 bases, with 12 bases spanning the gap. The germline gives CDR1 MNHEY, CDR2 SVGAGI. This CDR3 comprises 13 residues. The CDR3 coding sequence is TGTGCCAGCAGACGCGGGTTCCGCTACGAGCAGTACTTC. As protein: CASRRGFRYEQYF.

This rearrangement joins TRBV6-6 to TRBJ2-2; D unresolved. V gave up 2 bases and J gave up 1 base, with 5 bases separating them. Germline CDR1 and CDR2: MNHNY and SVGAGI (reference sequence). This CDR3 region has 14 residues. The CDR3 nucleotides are TGTGCCAGCAGTTACAAACAGAACACCGGGGAGCTGTTTTTT. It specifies CASSYKQNTGELFF.

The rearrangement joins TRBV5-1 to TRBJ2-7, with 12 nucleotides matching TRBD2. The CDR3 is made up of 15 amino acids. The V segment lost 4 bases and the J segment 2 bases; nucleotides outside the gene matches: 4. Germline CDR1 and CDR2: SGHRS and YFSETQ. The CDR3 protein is CASSALAGGPYEQYF. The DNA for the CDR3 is TGCGCCAGCAGCGCCCTAGCGGGAGGGCCCTACGAGCAGTACTTC. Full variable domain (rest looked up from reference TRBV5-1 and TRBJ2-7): KAGVTQTPRYLIKTRGQQVTLSCSPISGHRSVSWYQQTPGQGLQFLFEYFSETQRNKGNFPGRFSGRQFSNSRSEMNVSTLELGDSALYLCASSALAGGPYEQYFGPGTRLTVT.